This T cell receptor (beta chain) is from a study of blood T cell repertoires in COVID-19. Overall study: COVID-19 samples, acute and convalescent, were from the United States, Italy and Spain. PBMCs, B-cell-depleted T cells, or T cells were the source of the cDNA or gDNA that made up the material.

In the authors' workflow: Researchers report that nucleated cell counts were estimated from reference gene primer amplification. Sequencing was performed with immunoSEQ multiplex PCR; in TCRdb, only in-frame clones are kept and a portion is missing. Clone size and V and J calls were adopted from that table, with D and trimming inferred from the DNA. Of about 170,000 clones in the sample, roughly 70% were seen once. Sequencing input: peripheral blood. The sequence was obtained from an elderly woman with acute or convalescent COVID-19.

CDR3 in amino acids: CASSPDYARETQYF. CDR3 bases: TGTGCCAGCTCACCAGACTACGCTCGGGAGACCCAGTACTTC. This chain uses TRBV18 with TRBJ2-5; TRBD2 might be the D (5 bases). The CDR3 length is 14 residues. Germline lookup yields CDR1 KGHSH and CDR2 LQKENI. Trimming cost V 2 bases and J 5 bases, with 12 bases left between them.